This T cell receptor beta chain was captured by sequencing in a study of blood T cell repertoires in COVID-19. About the study: The samples span acute and convalescent COVID-19 from the United States, Italy and Spain. T cells, B-cell-depleted T cells, or PBMCs supplied cDNA or gDNA.

Patients at the Seattle site were enrolled during active infection and followed longitudinally. Per germline, CDR1 GTSNPN and CDR2 SVGIG (reference sequence). V gave up 1 base and J gave up 8 bases, with 8 bases separating them. The CDR3 extends over 11 amino acids. In the original analysis: Nucleated cell counts were estimated from reference gene primer amplification. TCRdb's copy holds only in-frame clones and misses some; the assay was immunoSEQ multiplex PCR. V and J calls and clone size are as listed in that table; D and trimming were resolved from the DNA. The sample includes 250,000 to 300,000 clones, around 89% seen only once; the top ten take around 5.8%.

The chain couples TRBV30 to TRBJ1-2, with D uncertain. This clonotype originated in a woman in her fifties or sixties with COVID-19, enrolled during active disease. Source material: peripheral blood. The CDR3, as DNA: TGTGCCTGGAGTGGGCAGAGGGGCTACACCTTC. Translated: CAWSGQRGYTF.